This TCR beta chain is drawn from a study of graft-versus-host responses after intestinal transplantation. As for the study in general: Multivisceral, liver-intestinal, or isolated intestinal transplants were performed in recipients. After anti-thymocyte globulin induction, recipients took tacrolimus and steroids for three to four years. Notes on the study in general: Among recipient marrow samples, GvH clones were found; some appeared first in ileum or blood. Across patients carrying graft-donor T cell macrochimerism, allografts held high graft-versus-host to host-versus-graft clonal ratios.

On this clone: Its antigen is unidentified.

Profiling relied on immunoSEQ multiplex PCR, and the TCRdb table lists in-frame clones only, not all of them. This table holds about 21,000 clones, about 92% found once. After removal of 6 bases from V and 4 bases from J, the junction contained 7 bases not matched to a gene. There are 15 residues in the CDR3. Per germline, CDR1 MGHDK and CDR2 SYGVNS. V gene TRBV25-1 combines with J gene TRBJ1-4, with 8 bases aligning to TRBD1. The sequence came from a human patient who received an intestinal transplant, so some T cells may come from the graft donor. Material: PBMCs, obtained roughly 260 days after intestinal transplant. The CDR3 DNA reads TGTGCCAGCAGGTCAGGGGGCGCCGGTAATGAAAAACTGTTTTTT. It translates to CASRSGGAGNEKLFF. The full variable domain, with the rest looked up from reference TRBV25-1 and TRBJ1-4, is EADIYQTPRYLVIGTGKKITLECSQTMGHDKMYWYQQDPGMELHLIHYSYGVNSTEKGDLSSESTVSRIRTEHFPLTLESARPSHTSQYLCASRSGGAGNEKLFFGSGTQLSVL.